This paragraph covers one T cell receptor beta chain sequence. What antigen it recognizes has not been identified. The record has no base qualities; no much larger clone is one base away. As encoded in the germline V gene (reference sequence), CDR1 is SEHNR while CDR2 is FQNEAQ. The CDR3 spans 15 residues, from the cysteine through the phenylalanine. Only the CDR3 region is kept as DNA, spanning 45 bases read in frame from base 1. V gives up 6 bases and J gives up 1 base, and the segment between their germline ends measures 15 bases. These data belong to a study of long-term antiretroviral therapy in people with HIV (dated by TCRdb to the early 2020s). Broadly, across the study: The earliest samples were collected roughly a decade before the 2015 WHO recommendation for immediate ART, at a time when ART was usually postponed until CD4 counts fell. This retrospective serial study examined whether starting ART and sustained HIV suppression were associated with changes in the composition and diversity of the TRB repertoire in peripheral blood. A total of under 250 cryopreserved PBMC samples were contributed to the cohort by 30 adults with confirmed HIV infection, with samples collected serially over a mean of roughly six years (range 1-12). Among the 30 to 35 participants with HIV, about 11 were female. Test extractions of a monoclonal T-cell line alongside 30 to 35 polyclonal samples showed no cross-contamination during QIAcube processing.

The immunoSEQ hsTCRB v3.0 assay was used at survey level resolution to sequence the TRB variable region. A depth of roughly 40,000-50,000 T-cell genomes per sample was targeted for TRB sequencing. An Illumina MiSeq with a v3 150-cycle kit was used to sequence the pooled TRB libraries. In the original analysis: Repertoire analysis was run in R within a reproducible Nextflow workflow that covered QC, data transformation and analysis. LymphoSeq2, an R package for AIRR-Seq data exploration, was used to implement custom analyses. After excluding a few samples that yielded fewer than 5000 total TRB sequences, around 190 HIV repertoires remained for analysis. Among the approximately 200 retained HIV repertoires, 55 to 65 were collected before ART initiation and approximately 130 were collected after ART initiation. Each repertoire was downsampled to 5000 TRB nucleotide sequences, and summary statistics were averaged across 100 downsampling iterations. TRB sequences were retained for analysis only if CDR3 regions of at least seven amino acids were present. Diversity was measured with a Shannon entropy-derived clonality score and the Gini coefficient. In the repertoire networks, any two of the top 5000 CDR3 amino acid sequences were connected whenever the two sequences differed by an edit distance of one. GLIPH2 predicted antigen specificity groups and MHC restriction for TRB CDR3 amino acid sequences. CDR3 amino acid sequences were matched against VDJdb and McPAS-TCR to flag known CMV, EBV, HIV or tissue antigen associations. Pre-ART, post-ART and control groups were compared with Wilcoxon signed-rank tests and Holm-Bonferroni correction. TCRdb mirrors the immuneACCESS table, restricted to in-frame sequences. Some clones are absent from its copies; in checked studies, under half trace to an unresolved V gene, and the reason for the others is unknown. For V, J and clone size, that table is used; D and trimming come from the DNA. The sample has 29,000 or so clones on record, 95% of them singletons. The ten largest clones add up to about 8% of the sample.

Overall study outcomes, separate from this receptor: ART initiation was associated with a significant increase in TRB diversity, but diversity stayed significantly below transplant donor controls even after long-term ART. Because pre-ART samples had limited cell numbers, unsorted PBMC were profiled rather than sorted CD4+ and CD8+ T cells. Inferences about post-ART repertoire changes were limited because no data were available on ART adherence, viral resistance or therapy changes. Since PBMC availability was limited, sequencing covered only the TCR beta chain, with no alpha chain pairing. The samples span the years 2004 to 2017, and the ART regimens used may be less effective than current regimens. Narrower CDR3 length ranges were observed in HIV repertoires than in controls, and an antigen-experienced repertoire with only a slight naive shift after ART was suggested by the network structure. Expanded TRB clones identified before ART initiation dominated the repertoire across all time points, though the dominance fluctuated and decreased in many PLHIV after ART.

Participants were included only if at least one PBMC sample before ART initiation and at least two post-ART samples were available. Treatment was received in the United States of America by all participants with HIV. Before DNA extraction, cryopreserved samples containing roughly 0.85-11 million PBMC were thawed and washed. At the time of the earliest PBMC sample for each participant with HIV, ages ranged from 23 to 54 years. PBMC samples were contributed by each participant from 1-4 timepoints before ART initiation and 2-8 timepoints after ART initiation, with a median of 7 samples. For every participant, serial HIV viral load, CD4+ T-cell count, ART history and demographic data were obtained. Genomic DNA was extracted from unsorted PBMC with a Qiagen kit on a QIAcube, with processing performed in batches of 12 samples.

Recombination connected TRBV7-9 to TRBJ2-5; the D region is possibly TRBD1 or TRBD2, each matching across 5 bases. This TCR came from a man aged 30-40 years with HIV. The starting material was unsorted PBMCs, obtained 5.3 years after starting antiretroviral therapy. The nucleotide sequence is TGTGCCAGCAGTGAGGGGCCCTCACCCCAAGAGACCCAGTACTTC. Translated, it gives CASSEGPSPQETQYF. Here the CDR3 is joined to the reference TRBV7-9 and TRBJ2-5 genes, and the full variable domain is: DTGVSQNPRHKITKRGQNVTFRCDPISEHNRLYWYRQTLGQGPEFLTYFQNEAQLEKSRLLSDRFSAERPKGSFSTLEIQRTEQGDSAMYLCASSEGPSPQETQYFGPGTRLLVL.